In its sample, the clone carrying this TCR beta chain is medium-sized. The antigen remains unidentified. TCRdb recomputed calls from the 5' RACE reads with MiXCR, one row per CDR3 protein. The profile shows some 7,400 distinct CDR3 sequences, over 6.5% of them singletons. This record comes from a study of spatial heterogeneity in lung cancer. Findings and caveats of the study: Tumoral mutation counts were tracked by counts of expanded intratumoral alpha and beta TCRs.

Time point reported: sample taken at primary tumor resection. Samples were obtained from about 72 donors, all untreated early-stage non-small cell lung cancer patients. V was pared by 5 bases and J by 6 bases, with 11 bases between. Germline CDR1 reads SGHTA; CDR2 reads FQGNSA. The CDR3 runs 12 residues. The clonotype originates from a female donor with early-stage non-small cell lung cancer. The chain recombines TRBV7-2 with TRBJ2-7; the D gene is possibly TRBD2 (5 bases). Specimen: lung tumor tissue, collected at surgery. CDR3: CASSLGRGEQYF. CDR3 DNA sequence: TGTGCCAGCAGCCTTGGACGGGGCGAGCAGTACTTC.